This T cell receptor beta chain was sequenced during a study of CD4 T cells in relation to SARS-CoV-2 and coronaviruses. For the study at large: After roughly ten days of antigen culture, PBMC TCR beta CDR3s were sequenced. No peptide or an HIV-1 Nef peptide pool served as negative control. Study conclusions and caveats: This crossreactivity analysis covered spike protein alone, no other viral proteins.

In this sample, this clone turned up a few times. Antigen unknown. CD4+ T cells from unexposed donors were obtained before the COVID-19 pandemic (2011-2018). Isolation of CD4+ T cells took place after nine to ten days in culture. Testing used SARS-CoV-2 S/N and four cold-coronavirus spikes on unexposed-donor CD4+ T cells, cells permitting. Germline V lookup: CDR1 SNHLY, CDR2 FYNNEI. This CDR3 is built from 13 residues. V dropped 5 bases and J dropped 3 bases, with 7 bases sitting between them. This table comes from immunoSEQ multiplex PCR, and its TCRdb copy is limited to in-frame clones, with some not included. The data contain 20,000 to 25,000 clones, around three quarters of them singletons.

The sequencing sample was made of CD4+ T cells from PBMCs, cultured in vitro. The clonotype was recovered from a human donor in good health. The chain recombines TRBV2 with TRBJ2-2, with D hard to call. For the CDR3, the DNA is TGTGCCAGCAGTATTCAGTACACCGGGGAGCTGTTTTTT. Protein: CASSIQYTGELFF.